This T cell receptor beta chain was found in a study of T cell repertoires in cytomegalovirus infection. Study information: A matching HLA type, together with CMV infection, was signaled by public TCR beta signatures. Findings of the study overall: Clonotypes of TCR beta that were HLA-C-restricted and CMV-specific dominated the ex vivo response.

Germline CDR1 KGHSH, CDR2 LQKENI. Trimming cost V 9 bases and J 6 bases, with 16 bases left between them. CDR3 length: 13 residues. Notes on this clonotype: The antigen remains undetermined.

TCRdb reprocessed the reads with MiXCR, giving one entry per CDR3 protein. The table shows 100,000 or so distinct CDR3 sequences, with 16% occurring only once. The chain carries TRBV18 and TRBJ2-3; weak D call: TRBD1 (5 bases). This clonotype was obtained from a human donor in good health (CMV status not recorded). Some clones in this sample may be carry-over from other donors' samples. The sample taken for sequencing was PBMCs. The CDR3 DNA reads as TGTGCCAGTAGAGGACCTTCAGGGGATACGCAGTATTTT. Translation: CASRGPSGDTQYF.